Shown below are 29 T cell receptor beta chains from a single sample sequenced in a study of blood T cell repertoires in COVID-19. Using immunoSEQ multiplex PCR, the repertoire was profiled, and TCRdb retains in-frame clones only, with some absent. The sample comprises more than 85,000 clones, 87% of which are singletons, and more than 4% rests with the top ten. What was sequenced was peripheral blood. The origin of the receptors is a human donor in a cohort sampled during active COVID-19.

The V and J genes are TRBV30 and TRBJ1-5; D possibly corresponds to TRBD1 (5 bases). Trimming pared 2 bases from V and 4 bases from J, leaving 15 bases between. Germline assignment: CDR1 GTSNPN and CDR2 SVGIG (reference sequence). The CDR3 contains 15 residues. The CDR3 DNA follows: TGTGCCTGGAGTATCGGGGGGGGGAATAATCAGCCCCAGCATTTT. It yields the protein CAWSIGGGNNQPQHF.

This chain connects TRBV5-1 to TRBJ2-2; 11 bases agree with TRBD2. The CDR3 totals 17 residues. V lost 1 base, J lost 5 bases, and 7 bases stayed unmatched. Germline CDR1 and CDR2: SGHRS and YFSETQ. CDR3 nucleotides: TGCGCCAGCAGCTTGACTAGCGGGAGAGATGGGACCGGGGAGCTGTTTTTT. It encodes CASSLTSGRDGTGELFF.

V usage is TRBV27 and J usage is TRBJ1-1; D gene unclear. The germline V gene has CDR1 MNHEY and CDR2 SMNVEV (reference sequence). Trimming removed 5 bases from V and 1 base from J, with 8 bases in between. This CDR3 is 13 amino acids long. The CDR3 loop reads CASSLTPNTEAFF. CDR3 nucleotide sequence: TGTGCCAGCAGTCTGACACCGAACACTGAAGCTTTCTTT.

The chain carries TRBV28 and TRBJ1-5, with 8 bases aligning to TRBD1. Germline trimming cut 6 bases from V and 5 bases from J; bases unmatched to any gene: 12. This CDR3 comprises 16 residues. Germline-derived CDR1 and CDR2 are MDHEN and SYDVKM. The CDR3 region is CASSRRTGKGHQPQHF. The CDR3 nucleotides are TGTGCCAGCAGCCGCCGGACAGGGAAAGGACATCAGCCCCAGCATTTT.

The chain combines TRBV19 with TRBJ2-5; no reliable D call. The germline CDR1 and CDR2 sequences are LNHDA and SQIVND (reference sequence). V was clipped by 2 bases and J by 4 bases, with 5 bases between them. The CDR3 has 12 amino acids. CDR3 amino acids: CASSIRGETQYF. CDR3 nucleotides: TGTGCCAGTAGTATAAGAGGAGAGACCCAGTACTTC.

V gene TRBV12-3 or TRBV12-4 combines with J gene TRBJ2-2; D possibly corresponds to TRBD1 (5 bases). This CDR3 has 13 amino acids. The ends were cut back, 10 bases at V and 0 bases at J, with 9 bases in the middle. The DNA for the CDR3 is TGTGCCATCTCAGGGTCGAACACCGGGGAGCTGTTTTTT. Translated, it gives CAISGSNTGELFF.

The J gene is TRBJ2-7, the V gene TRBV6-5; TRBD1 aligns across 7 bases. V lost 7 bases, J lost 6 bases, and 12 bases stayed unmatched. Per germline, CDR1 MNHEY and CDR2 SVGAGI. CDR3 length: 14 residues. The CDR3 DNA reads TGTGCCAGCACTCCACAGGGGACCGTTTTCGAGCAGTACTTC. Protein product: CASTPQGTVFEQYF.

This clone was recorded a few times. J is TRBJ2-7 and V is TRBV6-6; possible D gene TRBD2, 6 bases. Germline V CDR1 and CDR2: MNHNY, SVGAGI (reference sequence). The CDR3 totals 14 residues. V lost 6 bases, J lost 5 bases, and 17 bases lay in between. For the CDR3, the DNA is TGTGCCAGCAGACAGACTCGACTAGTGGACGAGCAGTACTTC. The encoded protein is CASRQTRLVDEQYF.

This chain connects TRBV10-2 to TRBJ2-7, with a possible D match to TRBD1 (6 bases). The CDR3 consists of 13 residues. Per germline, CDR1 WSHSY and CDR2 SAAADI. V was pared by 9 bases and J by 3 bases, with 15 bases between. In DNA form, the CDR3 reads TGCGCCAGTGTTCCAGGGGTCGACTACGAGCAGTACTTC. Translating it yields CASVPGVDYEQYF.

The gene calls are TRBV14 and TRBJ1-1; D is undetermined. V dropped 0 bases and J dropped 6 bases, with 20 bases sitting between them. In germline, CDR1 is SGHDN, CDR2 FVKESK. This CDR3 is built from 17 residues. The CDR3 DNA sequence: TGTGCCAGCAGCCAAGATTGGGCAGACAACCCCTGGGCTGAAGCTTTCTTT. This codes for CASSQDWADNPWAEAFF.

The chain joins TRBV9 to TRBJ1-1, with a weak D call TRBD1 (5 bases). V shed 0 bases and J shed 5 bases, with 11 bases lying between them. Germline values: CDR1 SGDLS, CDR2 YYNGEE. The CDR3 loop spans 14 amino acids. The CDR3 spells CASSVGDRTTEAFF. The CDR3 DNA is TGTGCCAGCAGCGTAGGAGACAGAACGACTGAAGCTTTCTTT.

V usage is TRBV28 and J usage is TRBJ2-7; 12 nucleotides align to TRBD2. V shed 6 bases, J shed 2 bases, and the junction held 5 bases outside the gene matches. Germline V gene data show CDR1 as MDHEN and CDR2 as SYDVKM. The CDR3 runs to 15 residues. CDR3 sequence reads: CASSLPSGRAYEQYF. In DNA, the CDR3 is TGTGCCAGCAGCCTACCTAGCGGGAGGGCCTACGAGCAGTACTTC.

The genes are TRBV6-5 and TRBJ2-7, with TRBD1 identical over 11 bases. V lost 6 bases, J lost 1 base, and 5 bases stayed unmatched. Germline lookup yields CDR1 MNHEY and CDR2 SVGAGI. The CDR3 spans 15 residues. The CDR3 protein is CASRGGTGGSYEQYF. The CDR3 DNA sequence: TGTGCCAGCAGGGGTGGGACAGGGGGGTCCTACGAGCAGTACTTC.

This rearrangement joins TRBV29-1 to TRBJ2-7; no reliable D call. CDR1 is SQVTM, CDR2 ANQGSEA, per germline. V was clipped by 6 bases and J by 3 bases, with 18 bases between them. The CDR3 runs to 14 residues. The CDR3 coding sequence is TGCAGCGTCACCGACAAGGCCCTTAGCTACGAGCAGTACTTC. The encoded protein is CSVTDKALSYEQYF.

The chain carries TRBV4-2 and TRBJ1-2; D remains unclear. CDR3 size: 14 residues. Germline-derived CDR1 and CDR2 are LGHNA and YNFKEQ. Deletions cut 1 base from V and 7 bases from J, with 13 bases between. CDR3 sequence: CASSQASSEAGYTF. CDR3 sequence (DNA): TGTGCCAGCAGCCAAGCATCTTCAGAGGCTGGCTACACCTTC.

V usage is TRBV7-2 and J usage is TRBJ2-3; 8 positions match TRBD1. The germline gives CDR1 SGHTA, CDR2 FQGNSA. Trimming at V came to 5 bases and at J to 2 bases, leaving 9 bases not matched to a gene. The CDR3 sequence is 16 residues long. DNA of the CDR3: TGTGCCAGCAGCCCACCTGGGACAGGTAACACAGATACGCAGTATTTT. It specifies CASSPPGTGNTDTQYF.

This clone was seen just once. In DNA form, the CDR3 reads TGTGCCAGCAGCAGTCCGGACAGGGGGGATGGCTACACCTTC. This translates into CASSSPDRGDGYTF. The chain combines TRBV7-6 with TRBJ1-2; 10 bases agree with TRBD1. There are 14 residues in the CDR3. The V segment lost 5 bases and the J segment 6 bases; nucleotides outside the gene matches: 6. Germline V gene sequence: CDR1 SGHVS, CDR2 FNYEAQ.

The chain combines TRBV10-3 with TRBJ1-6, with D maybe TRBD1 (5 bases). From germline, CDR1 is ENHRY and CDR2 SYGVKD. Between the trimmed V and J ends, which lost 6 bases and 6 bases, there was a span of 9 bases. This CDR3 region has 13 residues. Written as DNA, the CDR3 is TGTGCCATCAGGGGGCAGGGTAATTCACCCCTCCACTTT. Amino acid sequence: CAIRGQGNSPLHF.

CDR3 DNA: TGTGCCAGCAGGCCGGGAGGTTCACCCCTCCACTTT. Its translation: CASRPGGSPLHF. The V and J genes are TRBV6-6 and TRBJ1-6, with no clear D. V dropped 6 bases and J dropped 9 bases, with 9 bases sitting between them. Germline V gives CDR1 MNHNY, CDR2 SVGAGI (reference sequence). CDR3 length: 12 amino acids.

This clone was found once. CDR3 DNA sequence: TGCGCCAGCAGCCAACGTGGACTAGCGGGAGCCAATGAGCAGTTCTTC. This gives the protein CASSQRGLAGANEQFF. J is TRBJ2-1 and V is TRBV4-1; 13 positions agree with TRBD2. The germline V gene encodes CDR1 MGHRA and CDR2 YSYEKL. This CDR3 contains 16 residues. Unmatched junction bases numbered 4, after V lost 2 bases and J lost 6 bases.

The gene calls are TRBV24-1 and TRBJ2-6; D is unresolved. The CDR3 length is 17 residues. Per germline, CDR1 KGHDR and CDR2 SFDVKD. V was clipped by 11 bases and J by 0 bases, with 19 bases between them. In nucleotides, the CDR3 is TGTGCCATCGCCAGCTCCAGGATCTACTCTGGGGCCAACGTCCTGACTTTC. Amino acids: CAIASSRIYSGANVLTF.

J is TRBJ2-1 and V is TRBV6-2 or TRBV6-3, with 13 nucleotides matching TRBD2. V lost 6 bases, J lost 9 bases, and 8 bases stayed unmatched. The germline V gene encodes CDR1 MNHEY and CDR2 SVGEGT. The length of the CDR3 is 15 residues. CDR3 sequence reads: CASSWTSGSGSEQFF. CDR3 bases: TGTGCCAGCAGCTGGACTAGCGGGAGTGGTAGTGAGCAGTTCTTC.

CDR3 nucleotide sequence: TGCGCCAGCGGCCCTGGACAGCTGAACACTGAAGCTTTCTTT. It yields the protein CASGPGQLNTEAFF. The rearrangement links TRBV5-1 to TRBJ1-1; weak D call: TRBD1 (6 bases). V lost 7 bases and J 0 bases, leaving 13 bases between the germline ends. Germline values: CDR1 SGHRS, CDR2 YFSETQ. This CDR3 comprises 14 residues.

This clone has only one observation. The chain carries TRBV19 and TRBJ1-5, with 7 bases aligning to TRBD1. The CDR3 contains 13 residues. Trimming took 7 bases from V and 5 from J; bases not matched to a gene: 5. Germline V gives CDR1 LNHDA, CDR2 SQIVND (reference sequence). The CDR3 nucleotides are TGTGCCAGTATAGGAACAGGGGATCAGCCCCAGCATTTT. Amino acid sequence: CASIGTGDQPQHF.

The chain couples TRBV3-1 (or the pseudogene TRBV3-2) to TRBJ1-4; D not resolved. Germline V lookup: CDR1 LGHDT, CDR2 YNNKEL (reference sequence). The CDR3 runs to 16 residues. V lost 1 base and J 0 bases, leaving 9 bases between the germline ends. The CDR3: CASSQGVIATNEKLFF. The CDR3, as DNA: TGTGCCAGCAGCCAAGGAGTGATTGCAACTAATGAAAAACTGTTTTTT.

This chain joins TRBV18 and TRBJ2-1; 8 nucleotides align to TRBD2. V dropped 0 bases and J dropped 13; count of bases not matched to a gene: 5. The germline V gene encodes CDR1 KGHSH and CDR2 LQKENI. The CDR3 spans 13 residues. The CDR3 here is CASSPPQREGQFF. In nucleotides, the CDR3 is TGTGCCAGCTCACCACCCCAACGGGAGGGTCAGTTCTTC.

This clone was detected only a few times. The V gene is TRBV19, the J gene TRBJ1-5; 12 bases line up with TRBD1. The CDR3 consists of 16 residues. The junction had 10 bases not matched to a gene; V was cut back by 5 bases and J by 8 bases. The germline V gene encodes CDR1 LNHDA and CDR2 SQIVND (reference sequence). CDR3 nucleotides: TGTGCCAGTAGTGGCTTAGGGGACAGGGGGCTAAAGCCCCAGCATTTT. It translates to CASSGLGDRGLKPQHF.

The chain is built from TRBV7-9 and TRBJ2-7; no reliable D call. In germline, CDR1 is SEHNR, CDR2 FQNEAQ (reference sequence). V shed 5 bases and J shed 12 bases, with 17 bases lying between them. This CDR3 spans 12 amino acids. DNA for the CDR3: TGTGCCAGCAGCCCCGGCGACGGAGTTCCGTACTTC. Protein: CASSPGDGVPYF.

The chain carries TRBV5-1 and TRBJ2-5; 11 nucleotides align to TRBD1. Germline assignment: CDR1 SGHRS and CDR2 YFSETQ. Unmatched junction bases numbered 8, after V lost 2 bases and J lost 5 bases. The CDR3 loop spans 16 amino acids. The chain's CDR3 is CASSLPKGTGGETQYF. In DNA form, the CDR3 reads TGCGCCAGCAGCTTACCAAAGGGGACAGGGGGGGAGACCCAGTACTTC.